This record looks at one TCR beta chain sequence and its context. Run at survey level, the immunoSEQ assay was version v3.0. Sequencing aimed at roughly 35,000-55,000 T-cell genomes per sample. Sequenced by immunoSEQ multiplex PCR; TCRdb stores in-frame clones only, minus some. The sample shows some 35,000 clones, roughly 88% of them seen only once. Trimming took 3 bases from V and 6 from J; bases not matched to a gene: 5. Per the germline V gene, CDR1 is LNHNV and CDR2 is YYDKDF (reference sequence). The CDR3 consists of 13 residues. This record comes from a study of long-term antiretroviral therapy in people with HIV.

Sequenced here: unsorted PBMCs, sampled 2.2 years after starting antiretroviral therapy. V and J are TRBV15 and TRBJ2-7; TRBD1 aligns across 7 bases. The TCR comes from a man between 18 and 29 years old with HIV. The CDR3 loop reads CATSSTGAGEQYF. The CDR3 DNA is TGTGCCACCAGCAGTACAGGGGCTGGCGAGCAGTACTTC.